One sample yielded the 22 T cell receptor beta chains listed below, sequenced in a study of cytomegalovirus exposure and HLA in healthy donors. PCR used 60 Vbeta primers and 13 Jbeta primers. This table comes from immunoSEQ multiplex PCR, and its TCRdb copy is limited to in-frame clones, with some not included. The repertoire has tens of thousands of clones, roughly 78% of them found once; the top ten carry approximately 4.8%. The sequenced material came from PBMCs. These receptors originate from a male donor in good health and CMV-seropositive.

The CDR3 nucleotides are TGTGCCAGCAGCTTGTCTACGTACCAAGAGACCCAGTACTTC. As protein: CASSLSTYQETQYF. V usage is TRBV5-6 and J usage is TRBJ2-5; no definite D call. V lost 1 base and J lost 0, with 7 bases in between. Germline CDR1 SGHDT, CDR2 YYEEEE. This CDR3 has 14 amino acids.

V and J are TRBV7-8 and TRBJ2-5, with 11 bases that match TRBD2. The CDR3 extends over 12 amino acids. CDR1 is SGHVS, CDR2 FQNEAQ, per germline. In DNA form, the CDR3 reads TGTTCGACTAGCGGGGCACAAGAGACCCAGTACTTC. The encoded protein is CSTSGAQETQYF.

The genes are TRBV6-1 and TRBJ2-5; 7 bases are shared with TRBD1. CDR1 and CDR2 (germline): MNHNS, SASEGT. V trimming: 4 bases; J trimming: 7 bases; junction bases outside the gene matches: 15. This CDR3 is 16 amino acids long. The CDR3 nucleotides are TGTGCCAGCAGTGGTAAGGGACAGCCTAGGGAAGGGACCCAGTACTTC. Protein sequence: CASSGKGQPREGTQYF.

The rearrangement links TRBV7-9 to TRBJ1-2; 7 nucleotides agree with TRBD1. V gave up 4 bases and J gave up 8 bases; unmatched junction bases: 4. The CDR3 runs to 12 residues. CDR1 is SEHNR, CDR2 FQNEAQ, per germline (reference sequence). The CDR3 bases are TGTGCCAGCAGCTCCGGGACAGACGGCTACACCTTC. Translation gives CASSSGTDGYTF.

The chain links TRBV29-1 to TRBJ2-7; TRBD2 might be the D (6 bases). The CDR3 totals 12 residues. The V end was cut by 6 bases, the J end by 2 bases, with 11 bases between. In germline, CDR1 is SQVTM, CDR2 ANQGSEA. In DNA form, the CDR3 reads TGCAGCGTCGCCGGGAGCCCCTACGAGCAGTACTTC. Translated, it gives CSVAGSPYEQYF.

The chain combines TRBV11-3 with TRBJ2-2, with 7 bases lining up with TRBD1. Germline assignment: CDR1 SGHNT and CDR2 YENEEA. V shed 5 bases and J 3 bases; nucleotides not matched to a gene: 12. CDR3 length: 17 residues. Here the CDR3 reads CASSPSGRGLYTGELFF. The CDR3 DNA sequence: TGTGCCAGCAGCCCCTCGGGAAGGGGGCTATACACCGGGGAGCTGTTTTTT.

The V call is TRBV28, the J call TRBJ1-1; TRBD1 is a possible D gene (5 bases). Trimming pared 5 bases from V and 5 bases from J, leaving 15 bases between. From germline, CDR1 is MDHEN and CDR2 SYDVKM. This CDR3 is 14 amino acids long. Here the CDR3 reads CASSPGGGSTEAFF. DNA of the CDR3: TGTGCCAGCAGTCCTGGGGGGGGTAGTACTGAAGCTTTCTTT.

This clone turned up a few times. The chain carries TRBV6-5 and TRBJ2-1, with 7 bases aligning to TRBD2. Germline loops: CDR1 MNHEY, CDR2 SVGAGI. Trimming cost V 1 base and J 8 bases; bases outside gene matches: 2. The length of the CDR3 is 13 residues. CDR3 amino acids: CASSYWGRDEQFF. The CDR3 coding sequence is TGTGCCAGCAGTTACTGGGGGAGGGATGAGCAGTTCTTC.

The chain couples TRBV5-5 to TRBJ1-5, with TRBD1 as a possible D gene (5 bases). The CDR3 covers 15 residues. Germline V gene sequence: CDR1 SGHKS, CDR2 YYEKEE (reference sequence). Trimming removed 1 base from V and 4 bases from J, with 12 bases in between. The CDR3 DNA reads as TGTGCCAGCAGCTTGTTTGCGGGACGGAATCAGCCCCAGCATTTT. Encoded protein: CASSLFAGRNQPQHF. Drawing the rest from reference TRBV5-5 and TRBJ1-5, the complete variable domain is DAGVTQSPTHLIKTRGQQVTLRCSPISGHKSVSWYQQVLGQGPQFIFQYYEKEERGRGNFPDRFSARQFPNYSSELNVNALLLGDSALYLCASSLFAGRNQPQHFGDGTRLSIL.

The V call is TRBV7-9, the J call TRBJ2-7; TRBD1 matches 7 bases. The V gene end was trimmed by 5 bases and the J gene end by 6 bases; junction bases not matched to a gene: 13. The CDR3 spans 15 residues. Germline V gives CDR1 SEHNR, CDR2 FQNEAQ (reference sequence). CDR3 protein: CASSPSTGRGGEQYF. DNA for the CDR3: TGTGCCAGCAGCCCCTCGACAGGGAGAGGTGGCGAGCAGTACTTC. The whole variable domain, remainder taken from reference TRBV7-9 and TRBJ2-7, is DTGVSQNPRHKITKRGQNVTFRCDPISEHNRLYWYRQTLGQGPEFLTYFQNEAQLEKSRLLSDRFSAERPKGSFSTLEIQRTEQGDSAMYLCASSPSTGRGGEQYFGPGTRLTVT.

The chain uses TRBV5-6 and TRBJ1-4; TRBD1 aligns across 9 bases. The CDR3 consists of 15 residues. Losses at the gene ends were 4 bases for V and 6 bases for J; bases not matched to a gene: 7. In germline, CDR1 is SGHDT, CDR2 YYEEEE. CDR3 DNA: TGTGCCAGCAGCCGCTTGGGACAGGGAGATGAAAAACTGTTTTTT. It encodes CASSRLGQGDEKLFF.

The J gene is TRBJ2-5, the V gene TRBV29-1; 10 bases agree with TRBD2. CDR1 SQVTM and CDR2 ANQGSEA come from the germline V gene. The CDR3 runs to 14 residues. Trimming removed 6 bases from V and 1 base from J; junction bases left unmatched: 5. CDR3 sequence (DNA): TGCAGCGTAGGGAGCGGGAGGGCCCAAGAGACCCAGTACTTC. This translates into CSVGSGRAQETQYF. Full variable domain (remainder filled in from reference TRBV29-1 and TRBJ2-5): SAVISQKPSRDICQRGTSLTIQCQVDSQVTMMFWYRQQPGQSLTLIATANQGSEATYESGFVIDKFPISRPNLTFSTLTVSNMSPEDSSIYLCSVGSGRAQETQYFGPGTRLLVL.

This clone was seen once. The chain combines TRBV6-5 with TRBJ2-6; D remains unclear. The germline CDR1 and CDR2 sequences are MNHEY and SVGAGI. The CDR3 loop spans 14 amino acids. Trimming took off 7 bases at V and 0 bases at J, with 7 bases between the two ends. CDR3 nucleotides: TGTGCCAGCAAACTGAGCTCTGGGGCCAACGTCCTGACTTTC. It yields the protein CASKLSSGANVLTF.

This clone has more than one count but fewer than ten. J is TRBJ2-7 and V is TRBV5-4; no clear D. CDR1 SGHNT and CDR2 YYREEE come from the germline V gene (reference sequence). This CDR3 region has 13 residues. Trimming stripped 5 bases from V and 5 bases from J, with 14 bases between. CDR3 in DNA: TGTGCCAGCAGTGCCCCGCGAGGAAACGAGCAGTACTTC. Translation: CASSAPRGNEQYF.

This chain joins TRBV28 and TRBJ1-2; TRBD1 matches 7 bases. CDR1 MDHEN and CDR2 SYDVKM come from the germline V gene. With V trimmed by 4 bases and J by 0 bases, 11 bases remained unmatched. CDR3 length: 17 residues. CDR3 region: CASSSPGTEETNYGYTF. The CDR3 nucleotides read TGTGCCAGCAGTTCCCCCGGGACAGAAGAAACTAACTATGGCTACACCTTC.

The table lists this clone with a few counts. This chain connects TRBV2 to TRBJ1-1; D gene ambiguous. The ends were cut back, 6 bases at V and 0 bases at J, with 8 bases in the middle. CDR1 and CDR2 (germline): SNHLY, FYNNEI. The CDR3 is 13 residues long. In DNA, the CDR3 is TGTGCCAGCAGCCACGGAGTGAACACTGAAGCTTTCTTT. It translates to CASSHGVNTEAFF.

The V call is TRBV5-1, the J call TRBJ1-6; unclear D gene. Trimming took 4 bases from V and 10 from J, leaving 18 bases between them. This CDR3 spans 15 amino acids. In germline, CDR1 is SGHRS, CDR2 YFSETQ. This CDR3 reads CASSREGREESPLHF. The CDR3, as DNA: TGCGCCAGCAGCAGAGAAGGACGGGAGGAATCACCCCTCCACTTT.

V gene TRBV19 combines with J gene TRBJ1-1; 8 bases match TRBD1. Germline-derived CDR1 and CDR2 are LNHDA and SQIVND (reference sequence). J was trimmed by 7 bases and V by 3 bases; bases with no gene match: 13. The CDR3 extends over 16 amino acids. CDR3 nucleotide sequence: TGTGCCAGTAGTATTTCAGGGGGCGCGAGTGTTTTTGAAGCTTTCTTT. This sequence encodes CASSISGGASVFEAFF.

The chain has TRBV6-1 and TRBJ1-1; a weak D match, TRBD1 (5 bases). The germline V and J ends were trimmed by 5 bases and 11 bases, with 18 bases remaining between them. The germline CDR1 and CDR2 sequences are MNHNS and SASEGT. The CDR3 consists of 13 residues. This chain's CDR3 is CASSNTGERMAFF. CDR3 DNA sequence: TGTGCCAGCAGTAATACAGGCGAGCGCATGGCTTTCTTT.

V gene TRBV4-2 combines with J gene TRBJ2-4, with 9 nucleotides matching TRBD1. V lost 3 bases and J lost 9; bases outside the gene matches: 9. The CDR3 runs to 15 residues. Per germline, CDR1 LGHNA and CDR2 YNFKEQ. The CDR3 spells CASSHRRQGDSIQYF. The CDR3 DNA reads TGTGCCAGCAGCCACCGAAGACAGGGGGACAGCATTCAGTACTTC.

The V and J genes are TRBV19 and TRBJ2-3; D possibly corresponds to TRBD2 (7 bases). This CDR3 has 15 amino acids. The V gene's germline CDR1 is LNHDA and CDR2 SQIVND (reference sequence). Trimming removed 5 bases at V and 0 bases at J, with 12 bases between. In nucleotides, the CDR3 is TGTGCCAGTAGTCCGGCGGGGGCAAGCACAGATACGCAGTATTTT. As protein: CASSPAGASTDTQYF.

V usage is TRBV6-4 and J usage is TRBJ1-6; no clear D gene. The CDR3 consists of 14 residues. CDR1 MRHNA and CDR2 SNTAGT come from the germline V gene. The ends were cut back, 0 bases at V and 8 bases at J, with 8 bases in the middle. CDR3 loop: CASSDSGPDSPLHF. The CDR3 nucleotides read TGTGCCAGCAGTGACTCGGGCCCGGATTCACCCCTCCACTTT.